The 28 T cell receptor beta chains given below trace back to one sample, sequenced in a study of T cells in women clearing cervical HPV infection. Sequenced by immunoSEQ multiplex PCR; TCRdb stores in-frame clones only, minus some. In all, the sample yields tens of thousands of clones. Sample: blood buffy coat. The origin of the receptors is a woman aged 18 to 75 with a cervical HPV16 infection that either progressed to CIN3+ or cleared (not recorded which).

The sequenced CDR3 bases are TGTGCCAGCAGCTTAAGGACCTCCGGGGGTGAAAAA. Encoded protein: CASSLRTSGGEK. The whole CDR3 protein reads CASSLRTSGGEKLFF. The chain employs TRBV11-2 and TRBJ1-4, with D tentatively TRBD1 (5 bases). Coverage ceases 3 residues before the CDR3 finishes, and the germline J gene fills in the end. Trimming removed 2 bases from V and 7 bases from J, with 14 bases in between. The germline CDR1 and CDR2 sequences are SGHAT and FQNNGV. This CDR3 region has 15 residues.

About this clone itself: Read sequence stops 3 residues before the CDR3 end, and the germline J gene provides the missing end. This rearrangement joins TRBV7-9 to TRBJ2-3; TRBD1 is a possible D gene (5 bases). CDR3 length: 11 amino acids. Per the germline V gene, CDR1 is SEHNR and CDR2 is FQNEAQ (reference sequence). This CDR3 is CASSSGSPQYF. Partial CDR3 DNA: TGTGCCAGCAGCTCAGGGTCCCCG.

Comment on this clone: Read coverage stops 3 residues before the CDR3 terminus; the germline J gene supplies the remainder. The chain employs TRBV2 and TRBJ2-5, with TRBD1 identical over 10 bases. The CDR3 extends over 15 amino acids. Germline V gene lookup returns CDR1 SNHLY and CDR2 FYNNEI. The V segment lost 7 bases and the J segment 5 bases; nucleotides outside the gene matches: 10. The CDR3 spells CASTPGQGLGETQYF. CDR3 bases read: TGTGCCAGCACCCCGGGACAGGGGCTAGGGGAGACC. The full variable domain, in which reference TRBV2 and TRBJ2-5 provide the parts outside the CDR3, is EPEVTQTPSHQVTQMGQEVILRCVPISNHLYFYWYRQILGQKVEFLVSFYNNEISEKSEIFDDQFSVERPDGSNFTLKIRSTKLEDSAMYFCASTPGQGLGETQYFGPGTRLLVL.

With respect to this clone: The CDR3 end is not reached by the read, which stops 3 residues before it; the germline J gene fills it in. The chain joins TRBV20-1 to TRBJ2-5; D might be TRBD2 (5 bases). CDR1 is DFQATT and CDR2 is SNEGSKA in the germline V gene (reference sequence). This CDR3 contains 12 residues. Deletions cut 1 base from V and 5 bases from J, with 8 bases between. The sequenced CDR3 bases are TGCAGTGCTAGAGTGCCGGGGGAGACC. Amino acids: CSARVPGET. The entire CDR3 sequence reads CSARVPGETQYF.

Of note for this clone: Coverage ceases 3 residues before the CDR3 finishes, and the germline J gene fills in the end. The rearrangement joins TRBV30 to TRBJ2-6, with a weak D call TRBD1 (5 bases). The CDR3 consists of 17 residues. V was cut by 4 bases and J by 1 base, with 17 bases left in between. Germline loops: CDR1 GTSNPN, CDR2 SVGIG (reference sequence). The covered CDR3 bases are TGTGCCTGGAACCTCGACAGTTTACGTTCTGGGGCCAACGTC. Translation gives CAWNLDSLRSGANV. The CDR3 in its entirety is CAWNLDSLRSGANVLTF.

Concerning this clone: The read ends 3 residues shy of where the CDR3 ends; the end is completed using the germline J gene. The genes are TRBV7-3 and TRBJ2-3, with D possibly TRBD2 on 5 matching bases. The CDR3 consists of 13 residues. Germline CDR1 SGHTA, CDR2 FQGTGA. CDR3 protein: CASSSTSGNAQYF. CDR3 DNA (partial): TGTGCCAGCAGCTCGACGAGCGGTAATGCG.

To note about this clone: The CDR3 end is not reached by the read, which stops 3 residues before it; the germline J gene fills it in. The chain combines TRBV20-1 with TRBJ2-1, with 9 bases identical to TRBD1. CDR1 and CDR2 (germline): DFQATT, SNEGSKA (reference sequence). The V gene end was trimmed by 3 bases and the J gene end by 5 bases; junction bases not matched to a gene: 8. The CDR3 loop spans 15 amino acids. CDR3 loop: CSARAGTGWDNEQFF. The CDR3 bases that were read are TGCAGTGCTAGGGCAGGGACAGGGTGGGACAATGAG.

About this clone itself: The CDR3 end lies 3 residues beyond the end of the read and is filled in from the germline J gene. This chain links TRBV11-2 with TRBJ1-6; no clear D gene. The germline CDR1 and CDR2 sequences are SGHAT and FQNNGV. V shed 6 bases and J shed 8 bases, with 14 bases lying between them. The CDR3 has 14 residues. CDR3 DNA, as far as it was read: TGTGCCAGCAGAACAGCCCCGGAAGATTCACCC. Residues: CASRTAPEDSP. The whole CDR3 sequence is CASRTAPEDSPLHF.

Details on this clone: The read gets to within 3 residues of the CDR3 end, and the germline J gene fills in the rest. The V and J genes are TRBV10-3 and TRBJ1-6, with D uncertain. The CDR3 has 13 amino acids. V was pared by 6 bases and J by 8 bases, with 11 bases between. The germline V gene has CDR1 ENHRY and CDR2 SYGVKD. CDR3 bases read: TGTGCCATCAGCTCCTCGCCGGATTCACCC. Encoded protein: CAISSSPDSP. From start to end, the CDR3 is CAISSSPDSPLHF.

With regard to this clone: Read coverage stops 3 residues before the CDR3 terminus; the germline J gene supplies the remainder. This chain joins TRBV20-1 and TRBJ1-2; D remains ambiguous. CDR1 is DFQATT and CDR2 is SNEGSKA in the germline V gene (reference sequence). V was trimmed by 8 bases and J by 4 bases, leaving 14 bases between them. The CDR3 sequence is 12 residues long. The CDR3 bases that were read are TGCAGTCGGGGTGAGGGCAGCTATGGC. It translates to CSRGEGSYG. Given in full, the CDR3 is CSRGEGSYGYTF.

Notes on this clone: The read is 3 residues too short to cover the CDR3 end, so that end is filled in from the germline J gene. This rearrangement joins TRBV5-1 to TRBJ1-6; D remains unclear. Per germline, CDR1 SGHRS and CDR2 YFSETQ. With 0 bases removed from V and 9 bases from J, the gap between germline ends came to 16 bases. The length of the CDR3 is 16 residues. This chain's CDR3 is CASSLAAVVGGSPLHF. Partial CDR3 DNA: TGCGCCAGCAGCTTGGCCGCGGTGGTAGGCGGTTCACCC.

For this clone: The read gets to within 3 residues of the CDR3 end, and the germline J gene fills in the rest. The J gene is TRBJ2-3, the V gene TRBV7-7; 7 bases are a match to TRBD1. The CDR3 runs to 17 residues. The J segment lost 2 bases and the V segment lost 6 bases, leaving 14 bases of the junction unmatched. CDR1 and CDR2 (germline): SSHAT, FNYEAQ (reference sequence). CDR3 protein: CASSPAWGQNYTDTQYF. The sequenced part of the CDR3 DNA is TGTGCCAGCAGTCCTGCGTGGGGACAGAATTACACAGATACG. The full variable domain, with the rest looked up from reference TRBV7-7 and TRBJ2-3, is GAGVSQSPRYKVTKRGQDVTLRCDPISSHATLYWYQQALGQGPEFLTYFNYEAQPDKSGLPSDRFSAERPEGSISTLTIQRTEQRDSAMYRCASSPAWGQNYTDTQYFGPGTRLTVL.

Regarding this clone: The missing CDR3 end, 3 residues past where the read stops, is filled in from the germline J gene. The chain links TRBV7-6 to TRBJ2-1, with D unresolved. The CDR3 covers 13 residues. Germline lookup yields CDR1 SGHVS and CDR2 FNYEAQ. Trimming pared 0 bases from V and 8 bases from J, leaving 8 bases between. CDR3 amino acids: CASSLAVRDEQFF. Incomplete CDR3 DNA: TGTGCCAGCAGCTTAGCGGTTAGGGATGAG. The variable domain in full, completed from reference TRBV7-6 and TRBJ2-1, reads GAGVSQSPRYKVTKRGQDVALRCDPISGHVSLYWYRQALGQGPEFLTYFNYEAQQDKSGLPNDRFSAERPEGSISTLTIQRTEQRDSAMYRCASSLAVRDEQFFGPGTRLTVL.

Comment on this clone: Coverage ceases 3 residues before the CDR3 finishes, and the germline J gene fills in the end. This chain connects TRBV19 to TRBJ1-1, with TRBD1 as a possible D gene (5 bases). This CDR3 spans 15 amino acids. The V gene lost 6 bases and the J gene lost 0 bases, with 14 bases spanning the gap. Looked up from germline, CDR1 is LNHDA and CDR2 is SQIVND (reference sequence). Partial CDR3 DNA: TGTGCCAGTAGGACCCCGGGACTGTTGAACACTGAA. Translating gives CASRTPGLLNTE. The whole CDR3 reads CASRTPGLLNTEAFF.

As concerns this clone: Read coverage stops 3 residues before the CDR3 terminus; the germline J gene supplies the remainder. The chain is built from TRBV7-3 and TRBJ1-4, with a tentative D call TRBD1 (6 bases). Germline assignment: CDR1 SGHTA and CDR2 FQGTGA. The CDR3 spans 14 residues. CDR3 bases read: TGTGCCAGCAGCCCCACAGGGAACAATTCACCA. Translating it yields CASSPTGNNSP. The entire CDR3 sequence reads CASSPTGNNSPLFF.

About this clone: The CDR3 extends 3 residues past the end of the read, so its final part is completed from the germline J gene. This chain connects TRBV20-1 to TRBJ2-3, with 7 positions matching TRBD1. This CDR3 region has 12 residues. J lost 4 bases, V lost 6 bases, and 4 bases had no gene match. The germline V gene has CDR1 DFQATT and CDR2 SNEGSKA (reference sequence). The chain's CDR3 is CSAPGTADTQYF. CDR3 DNA (partial): TGCAGTGCCCCGGGGACAGCAGATACG.

Of note for this clone: The missing CDR3 end, 3 residues past where the read stops, is filled in from the germline J gene. This chain joins TRBV28 and TRBJ2-5; 8 bases fit TRBD2. The V and J ends lost 3 bases and 4 bases, in that order; junction bases with no gene match: 7. This CDR3 is built from 15 residues. Germline V gene data show CDR1 as MDHEN and CDR2 as SYDVKM. CDR3 sequence: CASSFPRGGGETQYF. The CDR3 DNA, read in part, is TGTGCCAGCAGTTTCCCCCGGGGGGGCGGAGAGACC. Looking up the rest from reference TRBV28 and TRBJ2-5 gives the full variable domain: DVKVTQSSRYLVKRTGEKVFLECVQDMDHENMFWYRQDPGLGLRLIYFSYDVKMKEKGDIPEGYSVSREKKERFSLILESASTNQTSMYLCASSFPRGGGETQYFGPGTRLLVL.

In the case of this clone: Coverage ceases 3 residues before the CDR3 finishes, and the germline J gene fills in the end. V and J are TRBV7-3 and TRBJ2-3; maybe TRBD1 (6 bases). The germline V and J ends were trimmed by 5 bases and 0 bases, with 18 bases remaining between them. This CDR3 is built from 17 residues. The germline gives CDR1 SGHTA, CDR2 FQGTGA. The part of the CDR3 DNA that was read is TGTGCCAGCAGCCTTTTCCCTTGGACAGCGAGCACAGATACG. This gives the protein CASSLFPWTASTDT. The whole CDR3 reads CASSLFPWTASTDTQYF.

About this clone: The observed sequence ends 3 residues before the CDR3 terminus, with the missing tail filled in from the germline J gene. This rearrangement joins TRBV6-1 to TRBJ2-2, with D possibly matching TRBD1 (5 bases). Looked up from germline, CDR1 is MNHNS and CDR2 is SASEGT. The CDR3 is made up of 15 amino acids. Incomplete CDR3 DNA: TGTGCCAGCAGTGAAGGAGTCGGGCAGGGATCACCG. Protein product: CASSEGVGQGSP. The full CDR3 sequence reads CASSEGVGQGSPLFF.

With respect to this clone: The DNA ends 3 residues before the CDR3 does, and the rest of the CDR3 is filled in from the germline J gene. The chain combines TRBV7-2 with TRBJ2-3, with TRBD2 matching over 7 bases. Germline CDR1 and CDR2: SGHTA and FQGNSA. The CDR3 covers 13 residues. CDR3 DNA, as far as it was read: TGTGCCAGCAGCCCGGGGGGTAGGGAGACG. Protein: CASSPGGRET. Given in full, the CDR3 is CASSPGGRETQYF.

Concerning this clone: Read sequence stops 3 residues before the CDR3 end, and the germline J gene provides the missing end. This chain connects TRBV5-1 to TRBJ2-1; weak D call: TRBD2 (6 bases). V lost 0 bases and J lost 5, with 9 bases in between. CDR3 length: 14 residues. The germline V gene has CDR1 SGHRS and CDR2 YFSETQ. The CDR3 loop is CASSLAGGDNEQFF. The covered CDR3 bases are TGCGCCAGCAGCTTGGCCGGAGGGGACAATGAG.

Of note for this clone: The read finishes 3 residues shy of the CDR3 end, and the germline J gene is used to complete it. This chain connects TRBV18 to TRBJ1-2; TRBD1 matches at 7 bases. Germline V gene data show CDR1 as KGHSH and CDR2 as LQKENI. The CDR3 runs 13 residues. The part of the CDR3 DNA that was read is TGTGCCAGCTCACCGGACAGGCACAATGAC. The encoded protein is CASSPDRHND. The entire CDR3 reads CASSPDRHNDYTF. The full variable domain, in which reference TRBV18 and TRBJ1-2 provide the parts outside the CDR3, is NAGVMQNPRHLVRRRGQEARLRCSPMKGHSHVYWYRQLPEEGLKFMVYLQKENIIDESGMPKERFSAEFPKEGPSILRIQQVVRGDSAAYFCASSPDRHNDYTFGSGTRLTVV.

A word on this clone: The DNA ends 3 residues before the CDR3 does, and the rest of the CDR3 is filled in from the germline J gene. The chain is built from TRBV6-2 or TRBV6-3 and TRBJ2-1; TRBD1 matches 9 bases. J was trimmed by 8 bases and V by 5 bases; bases with no gene match: 10. Germline V gene lookup returns CDR1 MNHEY and CDR2 SVGEGT. The CDR3 has 15 residues. CDR3 DNA, as far as it was read: TGTGCCAGCAGTCAAACAGGGGGCCTTATCTATGAG. Its protein is CASSQTGGLIYE. The whole CDR3 reads CASSQTGGLIYEQFF.

Worth noting for this clone: The read is 3 residues too short to cover the CDR3 end, so that end is filled in from the germline J gene. The J gene is TRBJ1-2, the V gene TRBV5-1; D is possibly TRBD1 (5 bases). The CDR3 is 15 residues long. V was cut by 0 bases and J by 4 bases, with 13 bases left in between. Looked up from germline, CDR1 is SGHRS and CDR2 is YFSETQ. The CDR3 DNA, read in part, is TGCGCCAGCAGCTTGGAGAGAGGGGAGTCCTATGGC. This sequence encodes CASSLERGESYG. The entire CDR3 sequence reads CASSLERGESYGYTF.

For this clone: The observed sequence ends 3 residues before the CDR3 terminus, with the missing tail filled in from the germline J gene. The chain employs TRBV20-1 and TRBJ2-1; 10 bases fit TRBD1. This CDR3 has 15 residues. The trim removed 0 bases at V and 5 bases at J, leaving 4 bases unmatched. Looked up from germline, CDR1 is DFQATT and CDR2 is SNEGSKA (reference sequence). The CDR3 loop is CSARDRDRGNNEQFF. The sequenced part of the CDR3 DNA is TGCAGTGCTAGAGACCGGGACAGGGGTAACAATGAG.

Of note for this clone: The read falls 3 residues short of the CDR3 end, and the missing part is taken from the germline J gene. V and J are TRBV18 and TRBJ2-2; TRBD1 might be the D (6 bases). Germline V gene lookup returns CDR1 KGHSH and CDR2 LQKENI. The CDR3 has 15 residues. The CDR3 here is CASSSTGATNEKLFF. CDR3 DNA, as far as it was read: TGTGCCAGCTCATCGACAGGCGCAACTAATGAAAAG.

CDR3 in amino acids: CASSLRPPRGEAFF. The covered CDR3 bases are TGTGCCAGCAGCTTACGCCCCCCGAGGGGAGAG. The V call is TRBV7-3, the J call TRBJ1-1; D might be TRBD1 (5 bases). The CDR3 end falls 3 residues outside the read, so it is completed with the germline J gene. Germline V gene lookup returns CDR1 SGHTA and CDR2 FQGTGA. The CDR3 consists of 14 residues.

Points on this clone: Coverage ceases 3 residues before the CDR3 finishes, and the germline J gene fills in the end. This rearrangement joins TRBV29-1 to TRBJ2-6; D might be TRBD2 (5 bases). The germline V and J ends were trimmed by 0 bases and 2 bases, with 5 bases remaining between them. CDR3 length: 14 residues. Germline values: CDR1 SQVTM, CDR2 ANQGSEA. CDR3 amino acids: CSVEERAGANVLTF. The part of the CDR3 DNA that was read is TGCAGCGTTGAAGAGAGGGCTGGGGCCAACGTC.